This TCR beta chain was recorded in a study of CD8 T cells in ankylosing spondylitis. TCR beta libraries were made by quantitative 5'-RACE with molecular barcodes. MiXCR, applied by TCRdb to the 5' RACE reads, yields one record per CDR3 protein. Of approximately 520,000 distinct CDR3 sequences in the sample, approximately 5.3% were seen once. This clonotype was counted many times. Its antigen remains unidentified. Study-level findings and limits: One TCR beta motif, made up of fewer than 10 highly homologous variants, appeared characteristic of ankylosing spondylitis blood. Disease-linked clones reportedly showed significant enrichment in matched ankylosing spondylitis synovial fluid.

The CDR3 runs to 13 residues. Per the germline V gene, CDR1 is MNHEY and CDR2 is SVGEGT. Between the trimmed V and J ends, which lost 6 bases and 1 base, there was a span of 9 bases. Material for sequencing was blood, either unsorted or a sorted T cell fraction (not recorded which). This TCR was sampled from a male donor with ankylosing spondylitis. The rearrangement uses TRBV6-2 or TRBV6-3 and TRBJ2-5; D unresolved. The CDR3 here is CASRPHSQETQYF. Here the CDR3 DNA reads TGTGCCAGCAGACCCCACAGCCAAGAGACCCAGTACTTC.